The 30 T cell receptor beta chains in this list originate from one sample, sequenced in a study of T cell repertoires in cytomegalovirus infection. In TCRdb, the reads were re-called with MiXCR into one record per CDR3 protein. The sample gives more than 400,000 distinct CDR3 sequences, more than 20% of which show up once; around 14% is in the top ten. The sample comprised PBMCs. All receptors derive from a human donor in good health (CMV status not recorded). Some clones in this sample may be carry-over from other donors' samples.

The CDR3 here is CASSWGGYGYTF. For the CDR3, the DNA is TGTGCCAGCAGTTGGGGGGGCTATGGCTACACCTTC. The V and J genes are TRBV28 and TRBJ1-2; possible D gene TRBD1, 5 bases. The V gene lost 4 bases and the J gene lost 4 bases, with 7 bases spanning the gap. The CDR3 runs 12 residues. The germline V gene encodes CDR1 MDHEN and CDR2 SYDVKM.

The chain employs TRBV2 and TRBJ2-1; no firm D call. V dropped 2 bases and J dropped 10 bases, with 9 bases sitting between them. Looked up from germline, CDR1 is SNHLY and CDR2 is FYNNEI. The length of the CDR3 is 12 residues. In DNA, the CDR3 is TGTGCCAGCAGTGAAACCCCTTGGGAGCAGTTCTTC. It translates to CASSETPWEQFF.

The chain has TRBV19 and TRBJ1-6; D is possibly TRBD1 (5 bases). Trimming removed 9 bases from V and 8 bases from J, with 14 bases in between. Germline values: CDR1 LNHDA, CDR2 SQIVND (reference sequence). The CDR3 totals 13 residues. CDR3 nucleotides: TGTGCCAGCCTGGCAGGGTCCGATTCACCCCTCCACTTT. It yields the protein CASLAGSDSPLHF.

V usage is TRBV7-2 and J usage is TRBJ2-3, with D hard to call. Germline CDR1 reads SGHTA; CDR2 reads FQGNSA. The CDR3 sequence is 19 residues long. The V end lost 2 bases, the J end lost 2 bases, and 23 bases lay between the germline ends. CDR3 sequence: CASSLRPPYGGTYTDTQYF. The CDR3 nucleotides read TGTGCCAGCAGCTTACGTCCTCCCTATGGCGGAACCTACACAGATACGCAGTATTTT.

The rearrangement joins TRBV5-1 to TRBJ2-3; D might be TRBD1 or TRBD2, each matching 5 bases. V was clipped by 8 bases and J by 2 bases, with 15 bases between them. CDR3 size: 14 residues. CDR1 is SGHRS and CDR2 is YFSETQ in the germline V gene. The CDR3 is CASFVGESTDTQYF. In DNA, the CDR3 is TGCGCCAGTTTTGTAGGGGAGTCCACAGATACGCAGTATTTT.

This clonotype was seen only a few times. The genes are TRBV7-2 and TRBJ2-7; 7 nucleotides agree with TRBD1. Germline V gives CDR1 SGHTA, CDR2 FQGNSA. The CDR3 contains 17 residues. V lost 1 base, J lost 9 bases, and 18 bases stayed unmatched. The CDR3 coding sequence is TGTGCCAGCAGCTTAGACCCTCAACAGGGGCCACTGGTCGGGCAGTACGTC. It codes for CASSLDPQQGPLVGQYV.

Only a few counts were recorded for this clonotype. This chain uses TRBV7-6 with TRBJ2-3; 12 bases are a match to TRBD2. The CDR3 has 17 amino acids. Trimming at V came to 0 bases and at J to 5 bases, leaving 6 bases not matched to a gene. CDR1 is SGHVS, CDR2 FNYEAQ, per germline. This CDR3 is CASSLASTSGSIDTQYF. The CDR3 nucleotides are TGTGCCAGCAGCTTAGCCTCGACTAGCGGGAGTATAGATACGCAGTATTTT.

The rearrangement uses TRBV5-1 and TRBJ2-3; 10 bases match TRBD2. V dropped 3 bases and J dropped 0; count of bases not matched to a gene: 4. This CDR3 contains 16 residues. Looked up from germline, CDR1 is SGHRS and CDR2 is YFSETQ. This chain's CDR3 is CASSSSLAGSTDTQYF. CDR3 DNA sequence: TGCGCCAGCAGCTCCTCACTAGCGGGGAGCACAGATACGCAGTATTTT.

This clonotype was counted ten times or more. This chain uses TRBV7-2 with TRBJ2-3; D is possibly TRBD1 (6 bases). This CDR3 region has 17 residues. Trimming removed 1 base at V and 2 bases at J, with 16 bases between. Germline assignment: CDR1 SGHTA and CDR2 FQGNSA. CDR3 sequence (DNA): TGTGCCAGCAGCTTAGTCCCGTCACTGGGGGCCACAGATACGCAGTATTTT. Its translation is CASSLVPSLGATDTQYF.

The chain recombines TRBV3-1 with TRBJ2-7; unclear D gene. Trimming left V 3 bases short and J 4 bases short, with 16 bases between. This CDR3 spans 15 amino acids. Germline assignment: CDR1 LGHDT and CDR2 YNNKEL (reference sequence). As DNA, the CDR3 is TGTGCCAGCAGCCATGGAAGGGCCGTTACGTACGAGCAGTACTTC. This encodes CASSHGRAVTYEQYF.

This clonotype was counted between two and nine times. This sequence joins TRBV19 and TRBJ2-2; 13 nucleotides line up with TRBD2. Per the germline V gene, CDR1 is LNHDA and CDR2 is SQIVND (reference sequence). This CDR3 spans 18 amino acids. With 6 bases clipped from V and 1 base from J, the junction kept 8 bases outside the gene matches. The CDR3 loop reads CASSPGRTSGRNTGELFF. DNA of the CDR3: TGTGCCAGTAGCCCCGGCCGGACTAGCGGGAGGAACACCGGGGAGCTGTTTTTT.

This rearrangement joins TRBV6-6 to TRBJ2-4; D may be TRBD2 (5 bases). The CDR3 consists of 17 residues. Trimming shortened V by 2 bases and J by 0 bases, and 14 bases separated the two germline ends. CDR1 and CDR2 from the germline V gene are MNHNY and SVGAGI (reference sequence). CDR3 DNA: TGTGCCAGCAGTTACCGTGGGGAGACTTTAGCCAAAAACATTCAGTACTTC. It codes for CASSYRGETLAKNIQYF.

The chain carries TRBV20-1 and TRBJ1-5, with D perhaps TRBD1 (5 bases). With 4 bases removed from V and 5 bases from J, the gap between germline ends came to 12 bases. Germline lookup yields CDR1 DFQATT and CDR2 SNEGSKA (reference sequence). The CDR3 loop spans 13 amino acids. Here the CDR3 DNA reads TGCAGTGCTATAAGGGACCTCGATCAGCCCCAGCATTTT. The encoded protein is CSAIRDLDQPQHF.

This clonotype was counted a few times. The chain couples TRBV11-2 to TRBJ2-3, with D possibly matching TRBD2 (6 bases). Trimming removed 4 bases from V and 8 bases from J, with 10 bases in between. Germline V gene data show CDR1 as SGHAT and CDR2 as FQNNGV. The CDR3 is 12 residues long. This chain's CDR3 is CASSSDYVTQYF. In DNA form, the CDR3 reads TGTGCCAGCAGCTCGGACTACGTTACGCAGTATTTT.

This clonotype was picked up many times. This chain uses TRBV28 with TRBJ1-5, with D perhaps TRBD1 (5 bases). Germline values: CDR1 MDHEN, CDR2 SYDVKM. V shed 3 bases and J shed 4 bases, with 10 bases lying between them. The CDR3 spans 14 residues. The CDR3, as DNA: TGTGCCAGCAGTTTGGTTTCAGGGAATCAGCCCCAGCATTTT. Residues: CASSLVSGNQPQHF.

This clonotype was observed at least ten times. The V and J genes are TRBV7-3 and TRBJ1-6, with a tentative D call TRBD1 (5 bases). This CDR3 has 14 amino acids. V was clipped by 5 bases and J by 10 bases, with 15 bases between them. The germline V gene encodes CDR1 SGHTA and CDR2 FQGTGA. CDR3 coding DNA: TGTGCCAGCAGCCTCACGGGGCCACAGTCACCCCTCCACTTT. Amino acids: CASSLTGPQSPLHF.

This clonotype occurred many times. The rearrangement links TRBV7-8 to TRBJ1-3; D uncertain. V was shortened by 2 bases and J by 1 base, with 6 bases between the two germline ends. Germline-derived CDR1 and CDR2 are SGHVS and FQNEAQ. The CDR3 is 14 residues long. This CDR3 reads CASSLQESGNTIYF. CDR3 in DNA: TGTGCCAGCAGCTTACAAGAATCTGGAAACACCATATATTTT.

The table lists this clonotype with many counts. The chain recombines TRBV7-9 with TRBJ2-5; D is unclear. This CDR3 comprises 14 residues. V shed 1 base and J shed 2 bases, with 8 bases lying between them. Germline CDR1 reads SEHNR; CDR2 reads FQNEAQ (reference sequence). The CDR3 loop is CASSLGTRQETQYF. As DNA, the CDR3 is TGTGCCAGCAGCTTAGGGACGAGACAAGAGACCCAGTACTTC.

At least ten counts were recorded for this clonotype. The gene calls are TRBV7-9 and TRBJ2-2; a possible D gene is TRBD1 (6 bases). The CDR3 is made up of 17 amino acids. Germline V gives CDR1 SEHNR, CDR2 FQNEAQ (reference sequence). With 3 bases removed from V and 5 bases from J, the gap between germline ends came to 19 bases. CDR3: CASSLKTGAEGTGELFF. Written as DNA, the CDR3 is TGTGCCAGCAGCTTGAAGACAGGTGCCGAGGGAACCGGGGAGCTGTTTTTT.

The genes are TRBV5-5 and TRBJ1-5; D uncertain. The ends were cut back, 1 base at V and 5 bases at J, with 10 bases in the middle. This CDR3 contains 14 residues. Germline lookup yields CDR1 SGHKS and CDR2 YYEKEE (reference sequence). CDR3 coding DNA: TGTGCCAGCAGCTTGAAGGTGCGAGATCAGCCCCAGCATTTT. Translation gives CASSLKVRDQPQHF.

This clonotype was detected a few times. The V gene is TRBV7-9, the J gene TRBJ2-3, with 7 bases that match TRBD2. Losses at the gene ends were 2 bases for V and 4 bases for J; bases not matched to a gene: 9. This CDR3 region has 16 residues. Germline assignment: CDR1 SEHNR and CDR2 FQNEAQ (reference sequence). The CDR3 nucleotides are TGTGCCAGCAGCTTATATGGCGGGAGTCGCCCAGATACGCAGTATTTT. Residues: CASSLYGGSRPDTQYF.

This clonotype has a count of ten or more. The chain joins TRBV28 to TRBJ1-2; D unresolved. Trimming pared 2 bases from V and 3 bases from J, leaving 7 bases between. Germline V gives CDR1 MDHEN, CDR2 SYDVKM. CDR3 length: 13 amino acids. CDR3 DNA: TGTGCCAGCAGTTTAGGCTCAGACTATGGCTACACCTTC. Translated, it gives CASSLGSDYGYTF.

This chain links TRBV15 with TRBJ2-3, with D uncertain. Looked up from germline, CDR1 is LNHNV and CDR2 is YYDKDF (reference sequence). V dropped 0 bases and J dropped 0 bases, with 10 bases sitting between them. The CDR3 has 16 residues. CDR3 loop: CATSREPRASTDTQYF. The CDR3 DNA sequence: TGTGCCACCAGCAGAGAGCCTCGGGCTAGCACAGATACGCAGTATTTT.

This clonotype showed up just a few times. The gene calls are TRBV2 and TRBJ2-2; no definite D call. CDR1 is SNHLY and CDR2 is FYNNEI in the germline V gene. CDR3 length equals 13 residues. Trimming took 8 bases from V and 11 from J, leaving 18 bases between them. The CDR3 bases are TGTGCCAGCGTGCTTGGGCGGCCTGGCGAGCTGTTTTTT. Translation: CASVLGRPGELFF.

The chain recombines TRBV10-3 with TRBJ2-3; 11 nucleotides match TRBD1. CDR3 length equals 14 residues. V dropped 7 bases and J dropped 4; count of bases not matched to a gene: 4. Germline-derived CDR1 and CDR2 are ENHRY and SYGVKD. The CDR3 nucleotides read TGTGCCATCAATCGGGACAGGGGGTCAGATACGCAGTATTTT. It encodes CAINRDRGSDTQYF.

This clonotype has at least ten counts. This chain connects TRBV7-2 to TRBJ1-5; D possibly corresponds to TRBD1 (5 bases). Germline V lookup: CDR1 SGHTA, CDR2 FQGNSA. Trimming took 5 bases from V and 5 from J, leaving 13 bases between them. CDR3 size: 14 residues. The DNA of the CDR3 is TGTGCCAGCAGCCTGAAGGACACCCATCAGCCCCAGCATTTT. It yields the protein CASSLKDTHQPQHF.

The rearrangement links TRBV29-1 to TRBJ2-1; TRBD2 might be the D (6 bases). Trimming took 4 bases from V and 3 from J, leaving 10 bases between them. Germline-derived CDR1 and CDR2 are SQVTM and ANQGSEA. CDR3 length: 13 residues. CDR3 loop: CSVVDGGYNEQFF. The CDR3 DNA follows: TGCAGCGTTGTCGACGGGGGCTACAATGAGCAGTTCTTC.

J is TRBJ2-1 and V is TRBV3-1, with D unclear. Germline-derived CDR1 and CDR2 are LGHDT and YNNKEL (reference sequence). This CDR3 spans 16 amino acids. V was pared by 4 bases and J by 0 bases, with 13 bases between. The CDR3, as DNA: TGTGCCAGCAGCCCTAACCTAGGTGACTCCTACAATGAGCAGTTCTTC. This codes for CASSPNLGDSYNEQFF.

This chain links TRBV4-2 with TRBJ2-7; 9 nucleotides match TRBD2. The CDR3 contains 17 residues. Trimming removed 0 bases from V and 4 bases from J; junction bases left unmatched: 10. The germline gives CDR1 LGHNA, CDR2 YNFKEQ. The chain's CDR3 is CASSQDFPSGISYEQYF. CDR3 DNA sequence: TGTGCCAGCAGCCAAGATTTCCCTAGCGGGATATCATACGAGCAGTACTTC.

This clonotype has only a few counts. V and J are TRBV29-1 and TRBJ2-3; perhaps TRBD2 as D (5 bases). This CDR3 comprises 13 residues. V lost 6 bases, J lost 2 bases, and 12 bases lay in between. Germline V CDR1 and CDR2: SQVTM, ANQGSEA. The CDR3 spells CSVAGSHTDTQYF. The DNA for the CDR3 is TGCAGCGTCGCTGGGAGCCACACAGATACGCAGTATTTT.